This T cell receptor (beta chain) was captured by sequencing in a study of blood T cell repertoires in COVID-19. Looking at the study overall: COVID-19 samples from acute and convalescent phases originated in the United States, Italy and Spain. T cells, B-cell-depleted T cells, or PBMCs supplied cDNA or gDNA.

Data came from immunoSEQ multiplex PCR; TCRdb stores just in-frame clones and leaves some out. The table includes some 350,000 clones, around 90% detected once. This clone was seen a few times. Per the germline V gene, CDR1 is LGHDT and CDR2 is YNNKEL (reference sequence). V lost 6 bases to trimming and J lost 0 bases, with 12 bases between them. The CDR3 is 16 residues long. The source is a man aged 18 to 30 with active or convalescent COVID-19. Sequenced material: peripheral blood. The rearrangement joins TRBV3-1 (or the pseudogene TRBV3-2) to TRBJ1-6; D is possibly TRBD1 (5 bases). Written as DNA, the CDR3 is TGTGCCAGCAGGCCGGGACTCAGCTCCTATAATTCACCCCTCCACTTT. It encodes CASRPGLSSYNSPLHF.